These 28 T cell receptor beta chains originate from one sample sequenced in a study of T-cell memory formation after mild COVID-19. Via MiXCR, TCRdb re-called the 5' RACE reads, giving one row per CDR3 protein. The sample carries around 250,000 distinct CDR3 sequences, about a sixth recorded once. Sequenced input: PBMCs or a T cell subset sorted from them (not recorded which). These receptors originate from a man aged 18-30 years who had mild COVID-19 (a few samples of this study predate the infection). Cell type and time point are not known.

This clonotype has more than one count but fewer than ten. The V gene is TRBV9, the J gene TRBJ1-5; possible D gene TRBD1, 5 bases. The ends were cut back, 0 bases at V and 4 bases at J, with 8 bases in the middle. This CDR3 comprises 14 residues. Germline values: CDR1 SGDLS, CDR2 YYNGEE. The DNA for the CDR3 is TGTGCCAGCAGCGTAGGGGGGGGAAATCAGCCCCAGCATTTT. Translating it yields CASSVGGGNQPQHF. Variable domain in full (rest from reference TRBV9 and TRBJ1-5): DSGVTQTPKHLITATGQRVTLRCSPRSGDLSVYWYQQSLDQGLQFLIQYYNGEERAKGNILERFSAQQFPDLHSELNLSSLELGDSALYFCASSVGGGNQPQHFGDGTRLSIL.

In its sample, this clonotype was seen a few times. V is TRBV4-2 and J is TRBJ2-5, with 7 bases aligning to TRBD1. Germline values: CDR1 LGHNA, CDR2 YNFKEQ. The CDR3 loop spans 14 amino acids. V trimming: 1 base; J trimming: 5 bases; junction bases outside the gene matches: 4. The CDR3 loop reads CASSQGQGVETQYF. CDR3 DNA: TGTGCCAGCAGCCAAGGACAGGGCGTGGAGACCCAGTACTTC.

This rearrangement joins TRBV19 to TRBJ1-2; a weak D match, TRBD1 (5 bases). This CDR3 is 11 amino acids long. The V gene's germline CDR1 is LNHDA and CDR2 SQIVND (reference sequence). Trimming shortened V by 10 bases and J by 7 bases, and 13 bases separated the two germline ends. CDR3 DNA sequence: TGTGCCACCGGAGGGAGGGGTGGCTACACCTTC. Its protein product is CATGGRGGYTF. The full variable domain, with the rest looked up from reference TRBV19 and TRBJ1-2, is DGGITQSPKYLFRKEGQNVTLSCEQNLNHDAMYWYRQDPGQGLRLIYYSQIVNDFQKGDIAEGYSVSREKKESFPLTVTSAQKNPTAFYLCATGGRGGYTFGSGTRLTVV.

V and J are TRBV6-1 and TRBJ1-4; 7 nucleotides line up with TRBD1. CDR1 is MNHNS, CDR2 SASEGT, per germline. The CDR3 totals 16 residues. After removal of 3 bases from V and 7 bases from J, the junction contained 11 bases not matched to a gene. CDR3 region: CASSDPGAGGTEKLFF. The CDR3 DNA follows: TGTGCCAGCAGTGATCCTGGGGCAGGGGGTACTGAAAAACTGTTTTTT.

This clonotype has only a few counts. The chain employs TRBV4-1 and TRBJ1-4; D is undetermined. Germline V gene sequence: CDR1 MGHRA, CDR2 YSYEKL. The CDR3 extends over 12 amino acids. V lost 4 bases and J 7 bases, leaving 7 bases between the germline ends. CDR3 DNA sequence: TGCGCCAGCAGCCCTCCCCTTGAAAAACTGTTTTTT. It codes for CASSPPLEKLFF.

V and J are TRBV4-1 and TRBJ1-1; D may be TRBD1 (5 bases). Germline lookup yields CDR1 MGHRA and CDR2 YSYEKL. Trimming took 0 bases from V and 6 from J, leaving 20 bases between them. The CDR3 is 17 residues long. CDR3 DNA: TGCGCCAGCAGCCAAGATGGGACGCCGTGGATTAGCGCTGAAGCTTTCTTT. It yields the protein CASSQDGTPWISAEAFF.

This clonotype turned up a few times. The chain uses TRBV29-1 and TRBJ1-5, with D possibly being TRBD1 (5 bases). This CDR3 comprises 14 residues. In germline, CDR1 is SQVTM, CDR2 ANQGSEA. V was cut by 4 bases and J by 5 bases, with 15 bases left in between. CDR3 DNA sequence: TGCAGCGTTGTTTCAGGCAGGGCGGATCAGCCCCAGCATTTT. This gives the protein CSVVSGRADQPQHF. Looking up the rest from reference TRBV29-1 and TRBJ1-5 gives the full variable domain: SAVISQKPSRDICQRGTSLTIQCQVDSQVTMMFWYRQQPGQSLTLIATANQGSEATYESGFVIDKFPISRPNLTFSTLTVSNMSPEDSSIYLCSVVSGRADQPQHFGDGTRLSIL.

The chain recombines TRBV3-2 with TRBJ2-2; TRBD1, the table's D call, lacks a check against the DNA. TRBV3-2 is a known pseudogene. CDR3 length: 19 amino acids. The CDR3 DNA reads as TGTGCCAGCAGCCAAATATCCACTCACCGACAGGGGAACACCGGGGAGCTGTTTTTT. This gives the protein CASSQISTHRQGNTGELFF.

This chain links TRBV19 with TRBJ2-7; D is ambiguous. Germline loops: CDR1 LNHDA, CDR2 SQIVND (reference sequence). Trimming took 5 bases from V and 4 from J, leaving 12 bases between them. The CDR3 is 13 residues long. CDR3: CASSPPTRYEQYF. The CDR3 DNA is TGTGCCAGTAGTCCGCCGACTCGTTACGAGCAGTACTTC.

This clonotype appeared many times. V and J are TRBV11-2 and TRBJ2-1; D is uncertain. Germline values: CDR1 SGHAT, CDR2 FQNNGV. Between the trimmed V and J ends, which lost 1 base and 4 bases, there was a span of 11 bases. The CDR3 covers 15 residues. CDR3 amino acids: CASSLGPTVYNEQFF. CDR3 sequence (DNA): TGTGCCAGCAGCTTAGGGCCTACAGTATACAATGAGCAGTTCTTC.

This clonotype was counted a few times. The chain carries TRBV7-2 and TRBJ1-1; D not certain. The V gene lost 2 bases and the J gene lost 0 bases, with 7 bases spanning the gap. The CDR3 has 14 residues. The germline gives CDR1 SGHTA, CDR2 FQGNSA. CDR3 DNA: TGTGCCAGCAGCTTATATGGGTTGAACACTGAAGCTTTCTTT. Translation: CASSLYGLNTEAFF.

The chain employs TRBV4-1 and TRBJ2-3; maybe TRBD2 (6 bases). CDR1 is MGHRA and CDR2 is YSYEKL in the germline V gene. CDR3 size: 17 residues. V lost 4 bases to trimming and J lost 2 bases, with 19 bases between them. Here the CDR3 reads CASSPRGSGDYTDTQYF. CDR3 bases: TGCGCCAGCAGCCCCCGGGGTAGCGGTGATTACACAGATACGCAGTATTTT.

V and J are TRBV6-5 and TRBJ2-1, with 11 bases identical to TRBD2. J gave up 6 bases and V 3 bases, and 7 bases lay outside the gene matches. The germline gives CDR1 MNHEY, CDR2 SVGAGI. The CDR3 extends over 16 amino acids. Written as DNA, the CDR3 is TGTGCCAGCAGTTATCTACTAGCGGGGGTTTCCAATGAGCAGTTCTTC. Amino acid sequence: CASSYLLAGVSNEQFF.

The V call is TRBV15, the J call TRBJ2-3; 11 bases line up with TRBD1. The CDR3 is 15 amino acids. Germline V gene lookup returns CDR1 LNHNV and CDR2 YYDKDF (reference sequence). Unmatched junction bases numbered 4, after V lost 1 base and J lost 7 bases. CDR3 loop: CATSRGGQGVHTQYF. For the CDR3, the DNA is TGTGCCACCAGCAGAGGGGGACAGGGGGTCCATACGCAGTATTTT. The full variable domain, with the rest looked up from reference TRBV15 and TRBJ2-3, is DAMVIQNPRYQVTQFGKPVTLSCSQTLNHNVMYWYQQKSSQAPKLLFHYYDKDFNNEADTPDNFQSRRPNTSFCFLDIRSPGLGDTAMYLCATSRGGQGVHTQYFGPGTRLTVL.

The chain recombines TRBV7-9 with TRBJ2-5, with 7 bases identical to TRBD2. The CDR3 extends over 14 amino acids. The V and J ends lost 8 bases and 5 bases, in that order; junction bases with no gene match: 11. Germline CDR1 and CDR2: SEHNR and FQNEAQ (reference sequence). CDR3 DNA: TGTGCCAGCGGAGGACTAGGTGGCTGGGAGACCCAGTACTTC. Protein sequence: CASGGLGGWETQYF.

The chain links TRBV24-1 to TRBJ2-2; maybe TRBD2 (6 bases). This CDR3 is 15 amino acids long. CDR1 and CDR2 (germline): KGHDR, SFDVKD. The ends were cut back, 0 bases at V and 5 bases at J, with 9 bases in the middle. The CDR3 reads CATSDLSGRTGELFF. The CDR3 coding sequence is TGTGCCACCAGTGATTTGTCGGGGAGGACCGGGGAGCTGTTTTTT.

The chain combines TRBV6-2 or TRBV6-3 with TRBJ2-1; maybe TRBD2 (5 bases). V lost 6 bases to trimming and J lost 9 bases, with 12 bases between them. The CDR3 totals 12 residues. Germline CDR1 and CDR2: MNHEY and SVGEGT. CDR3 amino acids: CASSLRRSEQFF. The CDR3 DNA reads TGTGCCAGCAGCCTCCGGAGGAGTGAGCAGTTCTTC.

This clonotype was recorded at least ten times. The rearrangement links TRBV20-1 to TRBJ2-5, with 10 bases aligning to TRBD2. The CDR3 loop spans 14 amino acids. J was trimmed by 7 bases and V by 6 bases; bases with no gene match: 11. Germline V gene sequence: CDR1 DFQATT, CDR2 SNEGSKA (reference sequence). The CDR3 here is CSAPPLAGERTQYF. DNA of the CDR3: TGCAGTGCCCCTCCCCTAGCGGGGGAGCGGACCCAGTACTTC.

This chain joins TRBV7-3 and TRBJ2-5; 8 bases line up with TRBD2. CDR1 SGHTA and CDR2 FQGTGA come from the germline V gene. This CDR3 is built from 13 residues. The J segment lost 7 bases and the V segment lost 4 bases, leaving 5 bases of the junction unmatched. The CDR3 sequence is CASSSGSGGTQYF. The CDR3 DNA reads TGTGCCAGCAGCTCCGGGAGCGGGGGGACCCAGTACTTC.

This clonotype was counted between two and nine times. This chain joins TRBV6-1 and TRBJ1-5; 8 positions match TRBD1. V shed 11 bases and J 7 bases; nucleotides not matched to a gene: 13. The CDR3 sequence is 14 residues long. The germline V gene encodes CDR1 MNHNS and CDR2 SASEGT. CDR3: CAARRTGTGQPQHF. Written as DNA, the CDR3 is TGTGCCGCGAGAAGGACAGGGACGGGACAGCCCCAGCATTTT.

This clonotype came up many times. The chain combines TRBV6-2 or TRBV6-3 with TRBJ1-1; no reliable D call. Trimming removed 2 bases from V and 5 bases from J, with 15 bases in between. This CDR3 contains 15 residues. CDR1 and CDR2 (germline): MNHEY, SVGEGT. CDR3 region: CASSYSGSGQTEAFF. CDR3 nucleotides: TGTGCCAGCAGTTACAGTGGGAGCGGGCAGACTGAAGCTTTCTTT.

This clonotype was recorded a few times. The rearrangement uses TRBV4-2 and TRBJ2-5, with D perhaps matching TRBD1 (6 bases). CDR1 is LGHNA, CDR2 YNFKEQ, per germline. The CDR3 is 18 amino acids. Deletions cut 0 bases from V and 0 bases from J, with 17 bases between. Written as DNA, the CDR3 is TGTGCCAGCAGCCAAGATCTCCCGACAGGCCGGTACCAAGAGACCCAGTACTTC. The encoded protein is CASSQDLPTGRYQETQYF.

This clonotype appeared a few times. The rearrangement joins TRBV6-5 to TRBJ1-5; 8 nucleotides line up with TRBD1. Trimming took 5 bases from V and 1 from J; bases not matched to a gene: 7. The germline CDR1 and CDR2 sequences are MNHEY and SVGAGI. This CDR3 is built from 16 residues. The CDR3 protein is CASSQWTGLSNQPQHF. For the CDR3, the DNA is TGTGCCAGCAGTCAGTGGACAGGGTTAAGCAATCAGCCCCAGCATTTT.

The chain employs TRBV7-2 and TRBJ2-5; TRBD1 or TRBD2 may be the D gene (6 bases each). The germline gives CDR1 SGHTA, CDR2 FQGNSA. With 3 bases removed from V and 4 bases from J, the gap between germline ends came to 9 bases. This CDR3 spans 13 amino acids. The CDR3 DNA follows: TGTGCCAGCAGCTTCAAGGGGGGAGAGACCCAGTACTTC. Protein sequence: CASSFKGGETQYF.

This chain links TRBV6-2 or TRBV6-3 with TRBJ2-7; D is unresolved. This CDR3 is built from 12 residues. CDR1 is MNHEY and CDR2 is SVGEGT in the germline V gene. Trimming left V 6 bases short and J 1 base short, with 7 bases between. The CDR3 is CASSQGSYEQYV. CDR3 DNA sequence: TGTGCCAGCAGCCAAGGATCCTACGAGCAGTACGTC.

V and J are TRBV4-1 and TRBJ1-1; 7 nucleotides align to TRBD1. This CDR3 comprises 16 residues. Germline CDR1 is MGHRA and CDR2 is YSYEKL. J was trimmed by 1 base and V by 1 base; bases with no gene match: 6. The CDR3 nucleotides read TGCGCCAGCAGCCAAGTTAGAGAGGGGGCGAACACTGAAGCTTTCTTT. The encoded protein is CASSQVREGANTEAFF.

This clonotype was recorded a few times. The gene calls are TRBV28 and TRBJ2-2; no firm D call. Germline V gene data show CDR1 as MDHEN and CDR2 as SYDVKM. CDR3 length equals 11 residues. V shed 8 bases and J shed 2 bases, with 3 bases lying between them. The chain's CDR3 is CASFNTGELFF. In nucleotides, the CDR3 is TGTGCCAGCTTTAACACCGGGGAGCTGTTTTTT.

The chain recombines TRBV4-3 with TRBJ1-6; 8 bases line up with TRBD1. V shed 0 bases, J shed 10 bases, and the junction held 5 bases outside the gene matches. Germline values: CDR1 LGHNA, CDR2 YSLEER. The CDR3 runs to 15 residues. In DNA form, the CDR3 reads TGCGCCAGCAGCCAAGATGGGACAGGTTCGTCACCCCTCCACTTT. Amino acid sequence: CASSQDGTGSSPLHF.